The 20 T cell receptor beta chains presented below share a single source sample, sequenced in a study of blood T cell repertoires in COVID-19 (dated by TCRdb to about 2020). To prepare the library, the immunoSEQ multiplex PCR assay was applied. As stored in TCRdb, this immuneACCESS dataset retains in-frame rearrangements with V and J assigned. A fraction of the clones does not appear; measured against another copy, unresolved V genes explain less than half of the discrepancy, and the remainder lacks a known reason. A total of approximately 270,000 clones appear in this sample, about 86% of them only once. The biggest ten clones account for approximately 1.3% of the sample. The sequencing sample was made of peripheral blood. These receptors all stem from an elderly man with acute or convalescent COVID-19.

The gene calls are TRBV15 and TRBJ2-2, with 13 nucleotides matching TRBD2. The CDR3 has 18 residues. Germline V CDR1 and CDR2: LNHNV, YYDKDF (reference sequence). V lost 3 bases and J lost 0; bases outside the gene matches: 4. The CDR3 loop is CATSSPGLAGSNTGELFF. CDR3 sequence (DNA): TGTGCCACCAGCAGTCCGGGACTAGCGGGGTCGAACACCGGGGAGCTGTTTTTT.

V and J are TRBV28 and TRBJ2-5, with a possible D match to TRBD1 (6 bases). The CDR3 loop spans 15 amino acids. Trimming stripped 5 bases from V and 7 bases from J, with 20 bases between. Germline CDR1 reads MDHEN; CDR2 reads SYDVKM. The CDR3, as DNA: TGTGCCAGCAGTCCCTCGACAGGCCCCTCCCGGACCCAGTACTTC. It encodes CASSPSTGPSRTQYF.

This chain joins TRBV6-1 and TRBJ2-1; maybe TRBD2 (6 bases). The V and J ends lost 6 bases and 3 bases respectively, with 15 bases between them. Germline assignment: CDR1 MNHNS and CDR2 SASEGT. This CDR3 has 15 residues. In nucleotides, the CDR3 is TGTGCCAGCAGGCCATGGGGGGAAATCTACAATGAGCAGTTCTTC. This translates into CASRPWGEIYNEQFF.

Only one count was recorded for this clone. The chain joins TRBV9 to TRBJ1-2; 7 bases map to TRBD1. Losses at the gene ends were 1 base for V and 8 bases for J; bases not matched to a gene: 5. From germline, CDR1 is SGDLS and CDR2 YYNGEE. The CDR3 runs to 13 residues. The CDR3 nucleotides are TGTGCCAGCAGCGTAACGACAGGGTCCGGCTACACCTTC. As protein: CASSVTTGSGYTF.

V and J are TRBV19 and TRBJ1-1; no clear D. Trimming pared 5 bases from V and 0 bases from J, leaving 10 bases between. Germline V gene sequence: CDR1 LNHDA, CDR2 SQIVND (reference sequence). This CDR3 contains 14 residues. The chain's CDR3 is CASSLPGMNTEAFF. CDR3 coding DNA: TGTGCCAGTAGTCTTCCGGGGATGAACACTGAAGCTTTCTTT.

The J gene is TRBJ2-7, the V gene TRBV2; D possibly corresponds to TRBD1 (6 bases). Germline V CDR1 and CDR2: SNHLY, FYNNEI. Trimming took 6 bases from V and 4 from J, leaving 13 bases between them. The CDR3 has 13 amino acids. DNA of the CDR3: TGTGCCAGCAGGACAGGTTACCCATACGAGCAGTACTTC. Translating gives CASRTGYPYEQYF. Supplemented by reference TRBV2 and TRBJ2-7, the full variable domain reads EPEVTQTPSHQVTQMGQEVILRCVPISNHLYFYWYRQILGQKVEFLVSFYNNEISEKSEIFDDQFSVERPDGSNFTLKIRSTKLEDSAMYFCASRTGYPYEQYFGPGTRLTVT.

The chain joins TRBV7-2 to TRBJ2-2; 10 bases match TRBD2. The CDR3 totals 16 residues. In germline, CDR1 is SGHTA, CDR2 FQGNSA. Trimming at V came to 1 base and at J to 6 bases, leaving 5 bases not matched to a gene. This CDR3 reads CASSLVPSGSPGELFF. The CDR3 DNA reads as TGTGCCAGCAGCTTAGTCCCTAGCGGGAGCCCCGGGGAGCTGTTTTTT.

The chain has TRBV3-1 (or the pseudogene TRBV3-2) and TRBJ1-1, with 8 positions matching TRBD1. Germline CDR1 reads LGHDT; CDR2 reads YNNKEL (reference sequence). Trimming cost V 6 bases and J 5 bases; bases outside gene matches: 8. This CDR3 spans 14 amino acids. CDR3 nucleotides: TGTGCCAGCAGGGCCGAGGACAGGGCAACTGAAGCTTTCTTT. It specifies CASRAEDRATEAFF.

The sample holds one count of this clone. CDR3 DNA sequence: TGTGCCACCAGTGAAGGCGGGAGAGGACAAGAGACCCAGTACTTC. Translation gives CATSEGGRGQETQYF. This rearrangement joins TRBV24-1 to TRBJ2-5, with 7 bases identical to TRBD2. This CDR3 is 15 amino acids long. With 4 bases clipped from V and 2 bases from J, the junction kept 6 bases outside the gene matches. Germline V gene data show CDR1 as KGHDR and CDR2 as SFDVKD.

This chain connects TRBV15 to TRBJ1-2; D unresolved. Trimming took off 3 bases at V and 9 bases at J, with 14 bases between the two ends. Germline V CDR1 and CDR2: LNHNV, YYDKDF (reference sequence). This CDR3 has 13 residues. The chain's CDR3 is CATSRGRDLRYTF. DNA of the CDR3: TGTGCCACCAGCAGGGGGAGGGATCTGCGCTACACCTTC.

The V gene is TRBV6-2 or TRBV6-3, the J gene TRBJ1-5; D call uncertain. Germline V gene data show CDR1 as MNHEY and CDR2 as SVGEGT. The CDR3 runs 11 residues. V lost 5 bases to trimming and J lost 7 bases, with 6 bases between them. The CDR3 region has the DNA TGTGCCAGCAGTACGGGACAGCCCCAGCATTTT. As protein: CASSTGQPQHF.

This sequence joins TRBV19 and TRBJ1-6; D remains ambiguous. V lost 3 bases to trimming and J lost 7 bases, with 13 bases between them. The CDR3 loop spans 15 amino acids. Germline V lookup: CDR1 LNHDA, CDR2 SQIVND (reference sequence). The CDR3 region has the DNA TGTGCCAGTAGTATTATTCCAGGAATGAATTCACCCCTCCACTTT. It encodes CASSIIPGMNSPLHF.

The CDR3 DNA is TGTGCCAGCAGCCCCCTGGGGGGACCCCTCAATGAGCAGTTCTTC. As protein: CASSPLGGPLNEQFF. This rearrangement joins TRBV5-6 to TRBJ2-1; TRBD2 might be the D (6 bases). The CDR3 runs 15 residues. Trimming cost V 4 bases and J 6 bases, with 17 bases left between them. CDR1 SGHDT and CDR2 YYEEEE come from the germline V gene. Looking up the rest from reference TRBV5-6 and TRBJ2-1 gives the full variable domain: DAGVTQSPTHLIKTRGQQVTLRCSPKSGHDTVSWYQQALGQGPQFIFQYYEEEERQRGNFPDRFSGHQFPNYSSELNVNALLLGDSALYLCASSPLGGPLNEQFFGPGTRLTVL.

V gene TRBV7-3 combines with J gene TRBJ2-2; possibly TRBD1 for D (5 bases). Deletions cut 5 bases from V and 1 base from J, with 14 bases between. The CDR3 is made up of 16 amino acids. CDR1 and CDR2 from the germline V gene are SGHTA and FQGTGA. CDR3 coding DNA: TGTGCCAGCAGCCCCGACAGAAACCAGAACACCGGGGAGCTGTTTTTT. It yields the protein CASSPDRNQNTGELFF.

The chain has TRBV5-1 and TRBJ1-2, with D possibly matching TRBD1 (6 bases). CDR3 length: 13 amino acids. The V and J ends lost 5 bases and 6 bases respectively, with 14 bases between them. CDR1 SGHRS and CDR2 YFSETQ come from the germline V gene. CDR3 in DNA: TGCGCCAGCAGTCTGGACAGTTTCAATGGCTACACCTTC. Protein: CASSLDSFNGYTF.

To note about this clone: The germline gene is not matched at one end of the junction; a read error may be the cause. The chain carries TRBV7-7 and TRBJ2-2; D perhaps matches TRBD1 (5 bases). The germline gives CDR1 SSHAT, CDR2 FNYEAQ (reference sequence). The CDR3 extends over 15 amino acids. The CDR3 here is CASSQDTSNTGELFF. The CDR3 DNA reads TGTGCTAGCAGCCAGGACACCTCGAACACCGGGGAGCTGTTTTTT.

CDR3 nucleotide sequence: TGTGCCAGTAGTATAGGGACAGGGGGCAATGTCGGCTACACCTTC. This codes for CASSIGTGGNVGYTF. The V and J genes are TRBV19 and TRBJ1-2, with 11 bases aligning to TRBD1. After removal of 1 base from V and 8 bases from J, the junction contained 6 bases not matched to a gene. The CDR3 length is 15 residues. Germline loops: CDR1 LNHDA, CDR2 SQIVND (reference sequence).

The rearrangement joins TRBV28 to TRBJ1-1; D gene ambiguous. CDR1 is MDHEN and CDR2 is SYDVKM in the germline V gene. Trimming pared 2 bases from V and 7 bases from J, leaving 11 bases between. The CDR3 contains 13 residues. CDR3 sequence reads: CASSLGSLFEAFF. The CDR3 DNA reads TGTGCCAGCAGTTTAGGGTCACTATTTGAAGCTTTCTTT.

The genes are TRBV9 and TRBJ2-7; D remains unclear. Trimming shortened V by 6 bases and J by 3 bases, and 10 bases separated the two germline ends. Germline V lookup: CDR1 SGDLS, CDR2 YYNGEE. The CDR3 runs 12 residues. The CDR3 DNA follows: TGTGCCAGCAACCCACTCAACTACGAGCAGTACTTC. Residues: CASNPLNYEQYF.

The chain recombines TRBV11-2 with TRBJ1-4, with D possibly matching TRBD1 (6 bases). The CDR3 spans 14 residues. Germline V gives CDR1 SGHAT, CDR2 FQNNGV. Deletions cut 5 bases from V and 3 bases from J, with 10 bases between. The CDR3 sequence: CASSPTGPNEKLFF. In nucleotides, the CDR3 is TGTGCCAGCAGCCCGACAGGTCCTAATGAAAAACTGTTTTTT.